The text below deals with one T cell receptor beta chain. Nominally healthy donors provided the samples, though records likely missed some immune exposures. The sample is drawn from a study of cytomegalovirus exposure and HLA in healthy donors. Study-wide context: Previous work identified 120 million or so unique TCR beta sequences from around 170 million T cells.

This CDR3 has 17 residues. The germline V gene has CDR1 SGHRS and CDR2 YFSETQ. V lost 0 bases and J 10 bases, leaving 23 bases between the germline ends. With 60 Vbeta and 13 Jbeta primers, the PCR was carried out. The assay was immunoSEQ multiplex PCR, and TCRdb's table has in-frame clones only and misses some. The sample contains some 150,000 clones, about 82% of which appear only once. The sequenced sample was PBMCs. The chain links TRBV5-1 to TRBJ2-1, with D possibly TRBD2 on 6 matching bases. This sequence was found in a male donor in good health and CMV-seronegative. The CDR3 sequence: CASSLVSSVEWVPEQFF. As DNA, the CDR3 is TGCGCCAGCAGCTTGGTGTCTAGCGTCGAATGGGTGCCGGAGCAGTTCTTC.